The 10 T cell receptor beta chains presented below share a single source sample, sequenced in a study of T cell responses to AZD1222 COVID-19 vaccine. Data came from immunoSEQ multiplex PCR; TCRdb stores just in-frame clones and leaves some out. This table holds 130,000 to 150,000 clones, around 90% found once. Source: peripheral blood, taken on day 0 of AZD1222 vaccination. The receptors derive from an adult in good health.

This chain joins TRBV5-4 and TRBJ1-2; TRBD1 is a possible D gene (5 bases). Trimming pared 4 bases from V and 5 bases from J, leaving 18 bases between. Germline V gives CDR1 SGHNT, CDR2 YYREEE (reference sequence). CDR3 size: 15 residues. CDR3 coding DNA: TGTGCCAGCAGCCAGAATAGGGGCGCCTTTTATGGCTACACCTTC. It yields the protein CASSQNRGAFYGYTF.

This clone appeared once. The CDR3 DNA sequence: TGTGCCAGCAGCTTGTTAGGCAGGAACGATCAGCCCCAGCATTTT. Translation gives CASSLLGRNDQPQHF. The genes are TRBV5-6 and TRBJ1-5; D unresolved. Germline V gene data show CDR1 as SGHDT and CDR2 as YYEEEE. Trimming stripped 1 base from V and 5 bases from J, with 13 bases between. This CDR3 has 15 amino acids.

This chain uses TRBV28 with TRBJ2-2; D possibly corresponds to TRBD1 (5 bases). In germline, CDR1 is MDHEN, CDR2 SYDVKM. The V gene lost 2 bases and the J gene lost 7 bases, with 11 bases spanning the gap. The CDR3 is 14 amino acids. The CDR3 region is CASSLGAIGGELFF. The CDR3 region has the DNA TGTGCCAGCAGTTTAGGGGCAATCGGCGGGGAGCTGTTTTTT.

CDR3 protein: CASSLDRFSYEQYF. The CDR3 nucleotides read TGTGCCAGTAGTCTCGACAGGTTTTCCTACGAGCAGTACTTC. This chain uses TRBV19 with TRBJ2-7; perhaps TRBD1 as D (6 bases). CDR3 length equals 14 residues. Germline-derived CDR1 and CDR2 are LNHDA and SQIVND (reference sequence). Trimming removed 5 bases at V and 1 base at J, with 12 bases between.

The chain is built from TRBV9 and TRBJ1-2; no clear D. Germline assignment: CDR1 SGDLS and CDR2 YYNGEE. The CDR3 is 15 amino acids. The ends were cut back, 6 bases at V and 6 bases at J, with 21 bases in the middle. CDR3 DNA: TGTGCCAGCACCCCAGGCGGAGGGTTTACTGATGGCTACACCTTC. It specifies CASTPGGGFTDGYTF. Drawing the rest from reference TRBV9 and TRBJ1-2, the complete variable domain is DSGVTQTPKHLITATGQRVTLRCSPRSGDLSVYWYQQSLDQGLQFLIQYYNGEERAKGNILERFSAQQFPDLHSELNLSSLELGDSALYFCASTPGGGFTDGYTFGSGTRLTVV.

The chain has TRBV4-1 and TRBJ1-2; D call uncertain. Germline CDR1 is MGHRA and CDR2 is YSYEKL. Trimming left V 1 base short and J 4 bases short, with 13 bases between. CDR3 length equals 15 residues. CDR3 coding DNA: TGCGCCAGCAGCCAAGCCTCACGTCGAGCCTATGGCTACACCTTC. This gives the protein CASSQASRRAYGYTF.

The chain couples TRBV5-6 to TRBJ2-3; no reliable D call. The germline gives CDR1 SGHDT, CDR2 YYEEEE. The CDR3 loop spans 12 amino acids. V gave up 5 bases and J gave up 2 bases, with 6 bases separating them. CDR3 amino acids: CASRTTTDTQYF. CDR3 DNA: TGTGCCAGCAGAACTACCACAGATACGCAGTATTTT.

The DNA of the CDR3 is TGTGCCAGCGGGGACAGGGACGACAATCAGCCCCAGCATTTT. Translation: CASGDRDDNQPQHF. The chain has TRBV2 and TRBJ1-5; 9 nucleotides line up with TRBD1. Germline values: CDR1 SNHLY, CDR2 FYNNEI. The ends lost 8 bases at V and 3 bases at J; junction bases unmatched: 5. The CDR3 has 14 amino acids.

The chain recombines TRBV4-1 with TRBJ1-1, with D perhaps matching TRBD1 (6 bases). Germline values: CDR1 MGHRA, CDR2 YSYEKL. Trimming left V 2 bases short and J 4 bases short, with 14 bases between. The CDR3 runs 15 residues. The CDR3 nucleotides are TGCGCCAGCAGCCAAAGGACGAGGGGGGTCACTGAAGCTTTCTTT. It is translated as CASSQRTRGVTEAFF.

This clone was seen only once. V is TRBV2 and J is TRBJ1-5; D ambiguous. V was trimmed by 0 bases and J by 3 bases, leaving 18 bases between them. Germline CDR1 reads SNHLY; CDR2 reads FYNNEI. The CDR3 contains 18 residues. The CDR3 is CASSEALSWASTNQPQHF. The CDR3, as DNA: TGTGCCAGCAGTGAAGCTCTTTCTTGGGCTAGCACCAATCAGCCCCAGCATTTT.